This T cell receptor beta chain emerged from a study of blood T cells in healthy people across ages. Alongside a J-beta primer mix, a sample-barcoded 5' primer served in a second PCR lasting about 7 to 12 cycles. TCRdb itself ran the 5' RACE reads through MiXCR, one entry per CDR3 protein. The sample lists 650,000 to 1,000,000 distinct CDR3 sequences; more than 35% were seen once. This clonotype appeared a few times. Per the germline V gene, CDR1 is LGHNA and CDR2 is YNFKEQ. This CDR3 comprises 16 residues. The chain links TRBV4-2 to TRBJ2-4; perhaps TRBD2 as D (6 bases). The last part of the DNA fits TRBJ2-5 better; the J call may be wrong. The receptor comes from an older man in good health. Sequencing used blood. The chain's CDR3 is CASSQGVRRGEETQYF. DNA for the CDR3: TGTGCCAGCAGCCAAGGTGTGAGGAGGGGCGAAGAGACCCAGTACTTC.